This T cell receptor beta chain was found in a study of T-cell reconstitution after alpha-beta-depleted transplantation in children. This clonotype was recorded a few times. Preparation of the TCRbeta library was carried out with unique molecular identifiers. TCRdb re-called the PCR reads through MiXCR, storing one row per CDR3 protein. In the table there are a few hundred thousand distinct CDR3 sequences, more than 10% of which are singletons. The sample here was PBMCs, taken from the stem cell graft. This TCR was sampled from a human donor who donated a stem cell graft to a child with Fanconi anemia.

The CDR3 nucleotides are TGTGCCAGCCGAGGGCTGAGTAGCAATCAGCCCCAGCATTTT. Protein: CASRGLSSNQPQHF. The chain combines TRBV27 with TRBJ1-5, with D hard to call. Germline V CDR1 and CDR2: MNHEY, SMNVEV (reference sequence). V was cut by 8 bases and J by 0 bases, with 11 bases left in between. CDR3 length: 14 amino acids.